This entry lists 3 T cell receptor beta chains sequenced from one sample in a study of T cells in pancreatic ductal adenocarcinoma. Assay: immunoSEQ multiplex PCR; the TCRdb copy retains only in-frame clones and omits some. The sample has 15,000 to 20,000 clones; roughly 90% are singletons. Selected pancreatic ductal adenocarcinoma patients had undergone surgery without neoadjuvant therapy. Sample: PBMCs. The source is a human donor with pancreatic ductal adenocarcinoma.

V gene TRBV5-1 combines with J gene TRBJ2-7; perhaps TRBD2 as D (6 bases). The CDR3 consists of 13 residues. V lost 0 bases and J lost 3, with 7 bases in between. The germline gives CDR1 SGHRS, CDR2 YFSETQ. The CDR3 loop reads CASSLGGDYEQYF. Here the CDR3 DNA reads TGCGCCAGCAGCTTGGGGGGGGACTACGAGCAGTACTTC.

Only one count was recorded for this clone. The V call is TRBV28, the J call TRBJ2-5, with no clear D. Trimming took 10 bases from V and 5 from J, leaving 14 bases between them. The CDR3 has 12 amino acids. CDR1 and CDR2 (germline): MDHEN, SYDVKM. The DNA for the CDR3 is TGTGCCAACACCTTTTCTTATGAGACCCAGTACTTC. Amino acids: CANTFSYETQYF.

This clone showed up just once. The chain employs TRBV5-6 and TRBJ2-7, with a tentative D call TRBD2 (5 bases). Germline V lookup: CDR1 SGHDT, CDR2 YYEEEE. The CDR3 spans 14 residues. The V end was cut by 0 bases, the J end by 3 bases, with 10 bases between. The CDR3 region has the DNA TGTGCCAGCAGCTTGGGAGATAGCGTCTACGAGCAGTACTTC. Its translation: CASSLGDSVYEQYF.